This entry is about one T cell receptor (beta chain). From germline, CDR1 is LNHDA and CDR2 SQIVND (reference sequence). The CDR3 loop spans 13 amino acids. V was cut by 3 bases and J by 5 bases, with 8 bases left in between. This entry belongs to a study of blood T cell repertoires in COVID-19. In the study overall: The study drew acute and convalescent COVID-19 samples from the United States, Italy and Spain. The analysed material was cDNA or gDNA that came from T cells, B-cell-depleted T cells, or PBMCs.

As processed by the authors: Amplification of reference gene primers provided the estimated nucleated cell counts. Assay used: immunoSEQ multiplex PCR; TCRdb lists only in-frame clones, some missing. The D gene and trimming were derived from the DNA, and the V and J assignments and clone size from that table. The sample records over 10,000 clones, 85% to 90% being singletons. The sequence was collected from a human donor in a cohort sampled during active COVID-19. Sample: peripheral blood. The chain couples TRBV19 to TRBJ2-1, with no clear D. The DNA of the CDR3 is TGTGCCAGTAGTATTAACAGAGACAATGAGCAGTTCTTC. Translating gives CASSINRDNEQFF.